Shown below are 30 T cell receptor beta chains from a single sample sequenced in a study of cytomegalovirus exposure and HLA in healthy donors. Profiling relied on immunoSEQ multiplex PCR, and the TCRdb table lists in-frame clones only, not all of them. This table holds around 300,000 clones, 88% found once. Sequencing was performed on PBMCs. These receptors originate from a woman younger than 30 in good health and CMV-seronegative.

The chain carries TRBV5-1 and TRBJ2-7; 13 bases map to TRBD2. CDR3 length: 15 residues. The V gene's germline CDR1 is SGHRS and CDR2 YFSETQ. Unmatched junction bases numbered 7, after V lost 4 bases and J lost 6 bases. The CDR3, as DNA: TGCGCCAGCAGCCCCGGACTAGCGGGAGCAAGCGAGCAGTACTTC. This codes for CASSPGLAGASEQYF.

This chain links TRBV4-3 with TRBJ1-2, with a weak D call TRBD1 (5 bases). From germline, CDR1 is LGHNA and CDR2 YSLEER. This CDR3 comprises 16 residues. The V end was cut by 1 base, the J end by 4 bases, with 16 bases between. CDR3 protein: CASSQAGGPLGYGYTF. The CDR3, as DNA: TGCGCCAGCAGCCAAGCCGGGGGACCCCTCGGCTATGGCTACACCTTC.

The gene calls are TRBV15 and TRBJ2-5; no reliable D call. Trimming shortened V by 5 bases and J by 2 bases, and 9 bases separated the two germline ends. The CDR3 consists of 13 residues. CDR1 and CDR2 from the germline V gene are LNHNV and YYDKDF (reference sequence). This chain's CDR3 is CATSFHSQETQYF. In DNA form, the CDR3 reads TGTGCCACCAGCTTTCACAGTCAAGAGACCCAGTACTTC.

The gene calls are TRBV4-1 and TRBJ2-5; possibly TRBD1 for D (6 bases). V was pared by 4 bases and J by 0 bases, with 12 bases between. CDR1 and CDR2 (germline): MGHRA, YSYEKL. The CDR3 consists of 15 residues. CDR3 nucleotide sequence: TGCGCCAGCAGCCGCCCCACAGGGTACCAAGAGACCCAGTACTTC. Translating it yields CASSRPTGYQETQYF.

The gene calls are TRBV5-1 and TRBJ2-3, with 9 bases lining up with TRBD2. With 0 bases clipped from V and 2 bases from J, the junction kept 13 bases outside the gene matches. CDR3 length equals 19 residues. Germline CDR1 is SGHRS and CDR2 is YFSETQ. This chain's CDR3 is CASSLDRLAGSPLTDTQYF. The CDR3 DNA reads as TGCGCCAGCAGCTTGGACCGCCTAGCGGGATCCCCTCTCACAGATACGCAGTATTTT.

The V and J genes are TRBV27 and TRBJ2-1; D possibly corresponds to TRBD2 (5 bases). The CDR3 contains 12 residues. Trimming removed 6 bases at V and 8 bases at J, with 11 bases between. CDR1 and CDR2 (germline): MNHEY, SMNVEV (reference sequence). CDR3: CASSPVGDEQFF. The CDR3 coding sequence is TGTGCCAGCAGCCCCGTCGGGGATGAGCAGTTCTTC.

The chain joins TRBV28 to TRBJ2-7; maybe TRBD2 (6 bases). The CDR3 has 12 residues. Germline CDR1 is MDHEN and CDR2 is SYDVKM. V lost 3 bases, J lost 9 bases, and 12 bases lay in between. The CDR3 sequence: CASSLGGPVQYF. Written as DNA, the CDR3 is TGTGCCAGCAGTTTGGGAGGCCCGGTGCAGTACTTC.

This clone came up once. The chain is built from TRBV9 and TRBJ2-3, with 7 bases identical to TRBD1. V gave up 4 bases and J gave up 5 bases; unmatched junction bases: 7. Germline V CDR1 and CDR2: SGDLS, YYNGEE. This CDR3 contains 14 residues. The CDR3 spells CASSSTGAEDTQYF. The DNA of the CDR3 is TGTGCCAGCAGCTCTACAGGGGCGGAAGATACGCAGTATTTT.

J is TRBJ2-7 and V is TRBV30, with 7 bases fitting TRBD2. Trimming cost V 4 bases and J 2 bases; bases outside gene matches: 14. This CDR3 has 16 residues. Germline loops: CDR1 GTSNPN, CDR2 SVGIG (reference sequence). The CDR3 loop is CAWTPGSGGGTYEQYF. Written as DNA, the CDR3 is TGTGCCTGGACCCCTGGTTCGGGCGGGGGAACCTACGAGCAGTACTTC.

The chain recombines TRBV27 with TRBJ2-7; TRBD2 aligns across 9 bases. V lost 6 bases and J lost 6; bases outside the gene matches: 6. The CDR3 is made up of 13 amino acids. The germline V gene has CDR1 MNHEY and CDR2 SMNVEV (reference sequence). This CDR3 reads CASSPLREGEQYF. Here the CDR3 DNA reads TGTGCCAGCAGCCCACTGCGGGAGGGCGAGCAGTACTTC.

The count of this clone is one. V gene TRBV28 combines with J gene TRBJ2-1, with 10 nucleotides matching TRBD1. The ends lost 1 base at V and 8 bases at J; junction bases unmatched: 5. This CDR3 is 15 amino acids long. The germline V gene has CDR1 MDHEN and CDR2 SYDVKM. The CDR3 region has the DNA TGTGCCAGCAGTTTATCGGGACAGGGGAGCCATGAGCAGTTCTTC. As protein: CASSLSGQGSHEQFF.

The J gene is TRBJ1-2, the V gene TRBV15; D gene uncertain. The CDR3 runs 13 residues. In germline, CDR1 is LNHNV, CDR2 YYDKDF (reference sequence). V lost 0 bases and J lost 10, with 12 bases in between. The CDR3 region has the DNA TGTGCCACCAGCAGAGATGTCATGGGAGACTACACCTTC. Encoded protein: CATSRDVMGDYTF.

This chain uses TRBV9 with TRBJ2-3; TRBD2 agrees at 9 bases. From germline, CDR1 is SGDLS and CDR2 YYNGEE. V lost 9 bases and J lost 4; bases outside the gene matches: 9. This CDR3 spans 14 amino acids. CDR3 bases: TGTGCCACCAGTAGCGGGAGTCCAGCAGATACGCAGTATTTT. It yields the protein CATSSGSPADTQYF.

This clone was seen only a few times. V is TRBV30 and J is TRBJ1-1; D is uncertain. CDR1 is GTSNPN and CDR2 is SVGIG in the germline V gene (reference sequence). The CDR3 has 10 amino acids. V gave up 5 bases and J gave up 6 bases, with 7 bases separating them. CDR3 region: CAWRRAEAFF. The CDR3 region has the DNA TGTGCCTGGCGGAGAGCTGAAGCTTTCTTT. The variable domain in full, with the rest retrieved from reference TRBV30 and TRBJ1-1, is SQTIHQWPATLVQPVGSPLSLECTVEGTSNPNLYWYRQAAGRGLQLLFYSVGIGQISSEVPQNLSASRPQDRQFILSSKKLLLSDSGFYLCAWRRAEAFFGQGTRLTVV.

The chain couples TRBV6-5 to TRBJ2-5; no clear D. V shed 6 bases and J shed 5 bases, with 7 bases lying between them. Germline-derived CDR1 and CDR2 are MNHEY and SVGAGI. This CDR3 is 11 amino acids long. The CDR3: CASRTQETQYF. The CDR3 nucleotides are TGTGCCAGCAGAACCCAGGAGACCCAGTACTTC.

The rearrangement uses TRBV27 and TRBJ2-6; perhaps TRBD1 as D (5 bases). Germline values: CDR1 MNHEY, CDR2 SMNVEV (reference sequence). The germline V and J ends were trimmed by 7 bases and 4 bases, with 23 bases remaining between them. CDR3 size: 18 residues. The CDR3 sequence: CASTSRVAGRKGANVLTF. CDR3 bases: TGTGCCAGCACCTCAAGGGTCGCAGGGCGCAAAGGGGCCAACGTCCTGACTTTC.

This sequence joins TRBV6-1 and TRBJ2-7, with 11 nucleotides matching TRBD1. Trimming removed 3 bases from V and 4 bases from J; junction bases left unmatched: 5. The CDR3 covers 15 residues. Germline V CDR1 and CDR2: MNHNS, SASEGT. The CDR3 bases are TGTGCCAGCAGTGAGTCGGGACAGGGGGTTTACGAGCAGTACTTC. Its translation is CASSESGQGVYEQYF.

This clone was counted a single time. The rearrangement joins TRBV4-1 to TRBJ1-4; no firm D call. The CDR3 contains 17 residues. Germline-derived CDR1 and CDR2 are MGHRA and YSYEKL. With 1 base removed from V and 0 bases from J, the gap between germline ends came to 12 bases. The CDR3 bases are TGCGCCAGCAGCCAAGTAGGTACAGTTACAACTAATGAAAAACTGTTTTTT. This encodes CASSQVGTVTTNEKLFF.

The chain uses TRBV30 and TRBJ2-1; D call uncertain. The CDR3 runs to 14 residues. V gave up 6 bases and J gave up 0 bases, with 12 bases separating them. Looked up from germline, CDR1 is GTSNPN and CDR2 is SVGIG (reference sequence). As DNA, the CDR3 is TGTGCCTGCAATAGCCCGAGCTCCTACAATGAGCAGTTCTTC. As protein: CACNSPSSYNEQFF.

This sequence joins TRBV5-4 and TRBJ1-2, with a tentative D call TRBD1 (5 bases). The germline V gene encodes CDR1 SGHNT and CDR2 YYREEE (reference sequence). V was trimmed by 0 bases and J by 7 bases, leaving 10 bases between them. The CDR3 extends over 13 amino acids. The CDR3 loop is CASSLEGQGGYTF. As DNA, the CDR3 is TGTGCCAGCAGCTTGGAGGGGCAGGGTGGCTACACCTTC.

The gene calls are TRBV18 and TRBJ1-1; D not certain. Germline CDR1 reads KGHSH; CDR2 reads LQKENI. The V end lost 6 bases, the J end lost 4 bases, and 15 bases lay between the germline ends. The CDR3 runs to 14 residues. CDR3 sequence (DNA): TGTGCCAGCTCGCCCCCGGGTCCGGGCACTGAAGCTTTCTTT. Amino acid sequence: CASSPPGPGTEAFF.

The chain combines TRBV30 with TRBJ2-7; 7 bases fit TRBD1. Germline V gene lookup returns CDR1 GTSNPN and CDR2 SVGIG (reference sequence). V lost 3 bases and J lost 5; bases outside the gene matches: 4. The length of the CDR3 is 12 residues. The CDR3 sequence is CAWSRDSNEQYF. CDR3 coding DNA: TGTGCCTGGAGCCGGGACAGCAACGAGCAGTACTTC.

The chain couples TRBV11-2 to TRBJ2-7; possible D gene TRBD2, 5 bases. Germline V gene lookup returns CDR1 SGHAT and CDR2 FQNNGV. The CDR3 runs 14 residues. V was shortened by 1 base and J by 3 bases, with 10 bases between the two germline ends. The DNA for the CDR3 is TGTGCCAGCAGCTTAGTACGGAGGTTCTACGAGCAGTACTTC. Protein product: CASSLVRRFYEQYF. The full variable domain, its missing parts supplied by reference TRBV11-2 and TRBJ2-7, is EAGVAQSPRYKIIEKRQSVAFWCNPISGHATLYWYQQILGQGPKLLIQFQNNGVVDDSQLPKDRFSAERLKGVDSTLKIQPAKLEDSAVYLCASSLVRRFYEQYFGPGTRLTVT.

The rearrangement links TRBV4-2 to TRBJ1-6; TRBD1 might be the D (5 bases). The CDR3 consists of 16 residues. The germline V gene encodes CDR1 LGHNA and CDR2 YNFKEQ. V was clipped by 0 bases and J by 1 base, with 7 bases between them. CDR3 sequence (DNA): TGTGCCAGCAGCCAAGACAGGGCTTCCTATAATTCACCCCTCCACTTT. Its translation: CASSQDRASYNSPLHF.

The V and J genes are TRBV27 and TRBJ1-1; D remains ambiguous. CDR1 is MNHEY and CDR2 is SMNVEV in the germline V gene (reference sequence). The CDR3 contains 13 residues. Between the trimmed V and J ends, which lost 4 bases and 4 bases, there was a span of 10 bases. CDR3: CASSYTFGTEAFF. In nucleotides, the CDR3 is TGTGCCAGCAGTTACACCTTTGGCACTGAAGCTTTCTTT.

The chain carries TRBV19 and TRBJ2-3, with TRBD2 matching 7 bases. The V gene end was trimmed by 8 bases and the J gene end by 0 bases; junction bases not matched to a gene: 2. There are 13 residues in the CDR3. Germline values: CDR1 LNHDA, CDR2 SQIVND (reference sequence). This chain's CDR3 is CASLSGSTDTQYF. CDR3 coding DNA: TGTGCCAGTCTTAGCGGGAGCACAGATACGCAGTATTTT.

V and J are TRBV29-1 and TRBJ2-5; 8 bases are shared with TRBD2. Germline V gene lookup returns CDR1 SQVTM and CDR2 ANQGSEA. The V and J ends lost 1 base and 5 bases, in that order; junction bases with no gene match: 9. The CDR3 covers 15 residues. Written as DNA, the CDR3 is TGCAGCGTTGAAGTTCCCGGGGGGGTAGGGGAGACCCAGTACTTC. Its translation: CSVEVPGGVGETQYF. Supplemented by reference TRBV29-1 and TRBJ2-5, the full variable domain reads SAVISQKPSRDICQRGTSLTIQCQVDSQVTMMFWYRQQPGQSLTLIATANQGSEATYESGFVIDKFPISRPNLTFSTLTVSNMSPEDSSIYLCSVEVPGGVGETQYFGPGTRLLVL.

This chain uses TRBV15 with TRBJ2-1, with 10 bases identical to TRBD1. From germline, CDR1 is LNHNV and CDR2 YYDKDF (reference sequence). Germline trimming cut 1 base from V and 6 bases from J; bases unmatched to any gene: 3. This CDR3 has 15 residues. The CDR3 coding sequence is TGTGCCACCAGCAGAGCTGGGACAGGGGTCAATGAGCAGTTCTTC. It specifies CATSRAGTGVNEQFF.

V is TRBV28 and J is TRBJ2-1, with D perhaps TRBD2 (5 bases). This CDR3 comprises 14 residues. Germline loops: CDR1 MDHEN, CDR2 SYDVKM. Trimming cost V 4 bases and J 6 bases, with 13 bases left between them. CDR3 amino acids: CASSSLAGPNEQFF. As DNA, the CDR3 is TGTGCCAGCAGTTCACTGGCGGGCCCCAATGAGCAGTTCTTC.

The J gene is TRBJ1-2, the V gene TRBV29-1, with 9 bases identical to TRBD1. The CDR3 length is 14 residues. Looked up from germline, CDR1 is SQVTM and CDR2 is ANQGSEA. The V segment lost 4 bases and the J segment 4 bases; nucleotides outside the gene matches: 7. The CDR3 loop is CSVVNGTGSYGYTF. DNA for the CDR3: TGCAGCGTTGTAAATGGGACAGGGTCCTATGGCTACACCTTC.